Listed here is a single T cell receptor beta chain. What it binds is not known. The entry originates in a study of beta chain features in type 1 diabetes. Broader study findings: The study found fewer insertions and more deletions at VDJ junctions in type 1 diabetes patients. For patients, the naive, central memory and Treg TCRB repertoires appeared more alike than for healthy donors. Shortening of TCRB CDR3s, moderate but significant, appeared in all four CD4+ subsets of Type 1 diabetes patients.

The V end lost 5 bases, the J end lost 5 bases, and 16 bases lay between the germline ends. This CDR3 has 14 amino acids. Germline lookup yields CDR1 SGHTA and CDR2 FQGNSA. The authors sorted CD4+ naive, central memory, regulatory and stem cell-like memory cells via CD45RO/CCR7/CD25/CD127/CD95/CD27. TCRB transcripts that were expressed got sequenced, as all of the isolated RNA had been reverse transcribed. Data came from immunoSEQ multiplex PCR; TCRdb stores just in-frame clones and leaves some out. This repertoire shows roughly 260,000 clones, about a fifth found once; its top ten account for more than 0.025%.

Sample: naive CD4+ T cells from blood. The J gene is TRBJ2-7, the V gene TRBV7-2; TRBD1 might be the D (7 bases). The sequence was collected from a woman in her forties with type 1 diabetes. For the CDR3, the DNA is TGTGCCAGCAGCGCGGAGGGGGCTTTACACGAGCAGTACTTC. Protein: CASSAEGALHEQYF.